This TCR beta chain was sequenced during a study of shared clonotypes between healthy human individuals. General study results and limits: The four-donor shared clonotypes exceeded non-shared clonotypes in generation probability, with non-shared ones scoring lower.

Concerning this clone itself: Its target is not known.

About 30,000 T cell genomes, or roughly 180 ng DNA, went into the sorted-subset replicate PCRs. Per the original methods: Junction-only sequences without quality scores came from ImmunoSEQ, so filtering differed. Sequenced by immunoSEQ multiplex PCR; TCRdb stores in-frame clones only, minus some. The DNA was the basis for D and trimming; V, J and clone size are from that table. Here the sample spans some 2.1 million clones, 85% to 95% being singletons. Healthy HIV-negative adults without recent acute infections or vaccinations served as donors. The length of the CDR3 is 11 residues. Germline-derived CDR1 and CDR2 are SGHAT and FQNNGV. Trimming removed 0 bases at V and 12 bases at J, with 7 bases between.

The gene calls are TRBV11-2 and TRBJ2-3, with D unclear. The material sequenced was naive CD4+ T cells sorted from blood. The subset was: CD45RA+ positively selected. The source is a man aged 18 to 35 in good health. CDR3 in DNA: TGTGCCAGCAGCTTAGAGCAACTCCAGTATTTT. It codes for CASSLEQLQYF.